This T cell receptor beta chain was profiled in a study of high-grade serous ovarian cancer treatment subgroups. Findings and limits, study-wide: TCR relatedness rose with neoantigen level and trended with mutation load.

The germline CDR1 and CDR2 sequences are SGHVS and FQNEAQ. The CDR3 loop spans 14 amino acids. Trimming at V came to 5 bases and at J to 9 bases, leaving 5 bases not matched to a gene. As regards this clone: Its antigen is still unknown.

Sequencing was performed with immunoSEQ multiplex PCR; in TCRdb, only in-frame clones are kept and a portion is missing. The repertoire holds fewer than 20,000 clones, with about three quarters as singletons. Tumor tissue was taken before any definitive surgery or chemotherapy was given. The J gene is TRBJ1-6, the V gene TRBV7-8; 9 bases line up with TRBD1. The sequenced sample was tumor tissue. The sequence derives from a human donor with high-grade serous ovarian cancer. CDR3 amino acids: CASSTGQGSSPLHF. In DNA form, the CDR3 reads TGTGCCAGCAGCACTGGACAGGGGAGTTCACCCCTCCACTTT.